The 3 T cell receptor beta chains listed next were all sequenced from one sample in a study of T cell responses to AZD1222 COVID-19 vaccine. Generated by immunoSEQ multiplex PCR, the TCRdb table keeps only in-frame clones and is missing some. Counted here are about 120,000 clones, about nine tenths occurring once; the ten biggest clones make up 2.6%. The source material was peripheral blood, sampled 28 days after the second AZD1222 dose. The receptors were gathered from an adult who received the AZD1222 COVID-19 vaccine.

CDR3 residues: CASSGGTGIGEKLFF. The CDR3 DNA is TGTGCCAGCAGCGGTGGGACAGGGATTGGGGAAAAACTGTTTTTT. This chain links TRBV7-6 with TRBJ1-4; 9 nucleotides match TRBD1. Germline CDR1 is SGHVS and CDR2 is FNYEAQ. CDR3 length: 15 residues. V lost 5 bases and J lost 8; bases outside the gene matches: 9.

This chain connects TRBV7-2 to TRBJ1-5; weak D call: TRBD1 (6 bases). This CDR3 has 17 residues. Trimming pared 5 bases from V and 1 base from J, leaving 18 bases between. Germline values: CDR1 SGHTA, CDR2 FQGNSA. The CDR3 nucleotides read TGTGCCAGCAGCCGGGGGGGGGCCCATAGAAGCAATCAGCCCCAGCATTTT. Its protein product is CASSRGGAHRSNQPQHF.

V and J are TRBV9 and TRBJ1-2; 10 bases line up with TRBD1. The CDR3 is made up of 15 amino acids. V lost 2 bases and J lost 4; bases outside the gene matches: 5. Germline CDR1 SGDLS, CDR2 YYNGEE. CDR3 DNA sequence: TGTGCCAGCAGCGTTTCGACAGGGGGCGTCTATGGCTACACCTTC. Protein: CASSVSTGGVYGYTF.